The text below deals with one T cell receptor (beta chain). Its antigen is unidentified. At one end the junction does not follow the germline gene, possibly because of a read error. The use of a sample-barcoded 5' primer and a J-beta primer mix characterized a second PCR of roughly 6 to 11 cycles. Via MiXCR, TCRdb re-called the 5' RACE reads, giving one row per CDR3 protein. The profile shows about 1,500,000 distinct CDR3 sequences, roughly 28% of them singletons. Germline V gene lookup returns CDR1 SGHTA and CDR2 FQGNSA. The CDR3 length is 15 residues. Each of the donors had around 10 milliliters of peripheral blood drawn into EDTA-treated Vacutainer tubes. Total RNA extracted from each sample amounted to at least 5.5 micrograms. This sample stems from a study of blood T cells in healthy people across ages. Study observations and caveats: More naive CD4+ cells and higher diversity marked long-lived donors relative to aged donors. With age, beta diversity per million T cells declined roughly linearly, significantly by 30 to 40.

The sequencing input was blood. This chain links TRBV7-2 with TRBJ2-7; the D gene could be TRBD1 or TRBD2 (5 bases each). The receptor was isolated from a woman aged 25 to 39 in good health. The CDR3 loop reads CVRSSLGALSHEQYF. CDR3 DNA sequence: TGTGTCAGAAGCTCACTCGGGGCCCTCTCCCACGAGCAGTACTTC. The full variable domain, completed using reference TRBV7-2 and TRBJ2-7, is GAGVSQSPSNKVTEKGKDVELRCDPISGHTALYWYRQSLGQGLEFLIYFQGNSAPDKSGLPSDRFSAERTGGSVSTLTIQRTQQEDSAVYLCVRSSLGALSHEQYFGPGTRLTVT.